The clone carrying this TCR beta chain was detected only once. These data come from a study of blood T cell repertoires in COVID-19. Study overall: Spain, Italy and the United States supplied samples that represented acute and convalescent COVID-19.

The ends were cut back, 4 bases at V and 0 bases at J, with 16 bases in the middle. This CDR3 region has 16 residues. CDR1 and CDR2 (germline): MNHNS, SASEGT. The assay was immunoSEQ multiplex PCR, and TCRdb's table has in-frame clones only and misses some. The data hold hundreds of thousands of clones, with approximately 90% observed a single time. V is TRBV6-1 and J is TRBJ2-7, with D perhaps TRBD1 (6 bases). The sample comprised peripheral blood. The receptor's source is a man aged 60-69 years who had recovered from COVID-19. The CDR3, as DNA: TGTGCCAGCAGTGCCTTGGTGGGGGCCTCCTCCTACGAGCAGTACTTC. The encoded protein is CASSALVGASSYEQYF.